This T cell receptor beta chain is drawn from a study of CD8 T cells in Susac syndrome. This clonotype has just a few counts. The V end was cut by 2 bases, the J end by 3 bases, with 12 bases between. Germline CDR1 and CDR2: SGHDT and YYEEEE. The CDR3 totals 14 residues. The RNA, about 0.45 to 1 ug, was put through reverse transcription using random hexamers. With immunoSEQ multiplex PCR, TCR beta CDR3 was amplified across 54 Vbeta and 13 Jbeta. In TCRdb, the immunoSEQ multiplex PCR reads were re-called with MiXCR into one record per CDR3 protein. The sample holds roughly 200,000 distinct CDR3 sequences, approximately 96% seen once.

The chain uses TRBV5-6 and TRBJ2-7, with D perhaps given as TRBD1 or TRBD2 (6 bases each). The TCR originated in a human donor with multiple sclerosis. Sequenced material: CD4+ T cells from PBMCs. The CDR3 DNA follows: TGTGCCAGCAGCTTTCGGGGGACAAGCTACGAGCAGTACTTC. Translated, it gives CASSFRGTSYEQYF.